These 29 T cell receptor beta chains came from one sample sequenced in a study of cytomegalovirus exposure and HLA in healthy donors (dated 2017 in TCRdb). Libraries were prepared through the immunoSEQ multiplex PCR assay. TCRdb carries this immuneACCESS record with in-frame sequences only. Its versions omit some clonotypes, under half of them owing to an unresolved V gene in the studies checked, with the rest unexplained. The sample table lists roughly 280,000 clones, 80% to 90% of them with a count of one. The ten largest clones capture about 1% of the sample. The sequenced material came from PBMCs. Receptors originate from a woman between 18 and 29 years old in good health and CMV-seronegative.

V and J are TRBV27 and TRBJ1-2; 9 nucleotides agree with TRBD1. The germline V gene encodes CDR1 MNHEY and CDR2 SMNVEV (reference sequence). V was pared by 7 bases and J by 8 bases, with 11 bases of the junction left unmatched. The CDR3 has 14 residues. CDR3 DNA: TGTGCCAGCACCCCCCGTCGGACAGGGGAAGGCTACACCTTC. This encodes CASTPRRTGEGYTF.

The J gene is TRBJ2-1, the V gene TRBV5-4; 12 nucleotides agree with TRBD2. V trimming: 3 bases; J trimming: 6 bases; junction bases outside the gene matches: 10. Looked up from germline, CDR1 is SGHNT and CDR2 is YYREEE (reference sequence). The CDR3 consists of 17 residues. In DNA form, the CDR3 reads TGTGCCAGCAGCTATCAACTAGCGGGAGGCGTTCTCAATGAGCAGTTCTTC. This encodes CASSYQLAGGVLNEQFF.

V usage is TRBV7-2 and J usage is TRBJ1-2; D gene ambiguous. The CDR3 sequence is 16 residues long. Trimming took off 1 base at V and 8 bases at J, with 20 bases between the two ends. Germline V gives CDR1 SGHTA, CDR2 FQGNSA. CDR3 protein: CASSLVYGGNLEGYTF. The CDR3 coding sequence is TGTGCCAGCAGCTTAGTTTACGGCGGTAATTTAGAGGGCTACACCTTC. Full variable domain (missing parts from reference TRBV7-2 and TRBJ1-2): GAGVSQSPSNKVTEKGKDVELRCDPISGHTALYWYRQSLGQGLEFLIYFQGNSAPDKSGLPSDRFSAERTGGSVSTLTIQRTQQEDSAVYLCASSLVYGGNLEGYTFGSGTRLTVV.

About this clone: The same CDR3 also results from other DNA sequences found in this sample. This chain connects TRBV7-9 to TRBJ1-1; 7 bases match TRBD1. CDR1 is SEHNR, CDR2 FQNEAQ, per germline (reference sequence). There are 14 residues in the CDR3. Trimming at V came to 5 bases and at J to 2 bases, leaving 5 bases not matched to a gene. The DNA for the CDR3 is TGTGCCAGCAGCAGACAGGGTACAAACACTGAAGCTTTCTTT. The encoded protein is CASSRQGTNTEAFF. Filled out from reference TRBV7-9 and TRBJ1-1, the complete variable domain reads DTGVSQNPRHKITKRGQNVTFRCDPISEHNRLYWYRQTLGQGPEFLTYFQNEAQLEKSRLLSDRFSAERPKGSFSTLEIQRTEQGDSAMYLCASSRQGTNTEAFFGQGTRLTVV.

J is TRBJ1-2 and V is TRBV2; a weak D match, TRBD1 (5 bases). Trimming took off 7 bases at V and 5 bases at J, with 11 bases between the two ends. This CDR3 spans 12 amino acids. Germline V gene sequence: CDR1 SNHLY, CDR2 FYNNEI. CDR3 loop: CASTGRGYGYTF. The CDR3 DNA follows: TGTGCCAGCACCGGTCGGGGGTATGGCTACACCTTC. Full variable domain (missing parts from reference TRBV2 and TRBJ1-2): EPEVTQTPSHQVTQMGQEVILRCVPISNHLYFYWYRQILGQKVEFLVSFYNNEISEKSEIFDDQFSVERPDGSNFTLKIRSTKLEDSAMYFCASTGRGYGYTFGSGTRLTVV.

This rearrangement joins TRBV6-6 to TRBJ1-2, with 8 positions matching TRBD1. Per the germline V gene, CDR1 is MNHNY and CDR2 is SVGAGI (reference sequence). The CDR3 length is 15 residues. Trimming at V came to 3 bases and at J to 8 bases, leaving 11 bases not matched to a gene. The CDR3 bases are TGTGCCAGCAGTTATCTGCAGGGGGCACTATGGGGCTACACCTTC. Its translation is CASSYLQGALWGYTF.

V gene TRBV28 combines with J gene TRBJ1-2; 7 positions agree with TRBD1. Germline CDR1 is MDHEN and CDR2 is SYDVKM. This CDR3 region has 15 residues. After removal of 3 bases from V and 4 bases from J, the junction contained 8 bases not matched to a gene. The CDR3 spells CASSFYRGGIYGYTF. The CDR3 DNA reads TGTGCCAGCAGTTTCTACAGGGGAGGTATCTATGGCTACACCTTC.

This clone has ten or more counts. The gene calls are TRBV12-5 and TRBJ1-5; 7 bases are shared with TRBD1. CDR3 length: 14 amino acids. V trimming: 4 bases; J trimming: 4 bases; junction bases outside the gene matches: 4. Germline values: CDR1 LGHNT, CDR2 FRNRAP. This CDR3 reads CASGSGTVNQPQHF. The CDR3 DNA follows: TGTGCTAGTGGTTCAGGGACAGTAAATCAGCCCCAGCATTTT.

This sequence joins TRBV7-9 and TRBJ1-4; 7 nucleotides align to TRBD1. J was trimmed by 4 bases and V by 5 bases; bases with no gene match: 4. The germline V gene encodes CDR1 SEHNR and CDR2 FQNEAQ (reference sequence). This CDR3 has 14 residues. CDR3 DNA: TGTGCCAGCAGCCTCGACAGGGTTAATGAAAAACTGTTTTTT. It is translated as CASSLDRVNEKLFF.

The CDR3 nucleotides read TGTGCCAGCAGCTCGGGACTAGTCGGCGATGAGCAGTTCTTC. This sequence encodes CASSSGLVGDEQFF. The genes are TRBV7-6 and TRBJ2-1; TRBD2 matches at 8 bases. This CDR3 is 14 amino acids long. Germline loops: CDR1 SGHVS, CDR2 FNYEAQ. The trim removed 4 bases at V and 8 bases at J, leaving 7 bases unmatched. The whole variable domain, filled in from reference TRBV7-6 and TRBJ2-1, reads GAGVSQSPRYKVTKRGQDVALRCDPISGHVSLYWYRQALGQGPEFLTYFNYEAQQDKSGLPNDRFSAERPEGSISTLTIQRTEQRDSAMYRCASSSGLVGDEQFFGPGTRLTVL.

The V gene is TRBV5-6, the J gene TRBJ1-1; D remains unclear. CDR3 size: 12 residues. Trimming cost V 1 base and J 5 bases, with 6 bases left between them. The germline V gene encodes CDR1 SGHDT and CDR2 YYEEEE. The CDR3, as DNA: TGTGCCAGCAGCTTGCTGCGGACTGAAGCTTTCTTT. Translation: CASSLLRTEAFF.

This chain uses TRBV27 with TRBJ1-4, with no clear D. V was pared by 2 bases and J by 10 bases, with 23 bases between. There are 17 residues in the CDR3. Looked up from germline, CDR1 is MNHEY and CDR2 is SMNVEV (reference sequence). The DNA of the CDR3 is TGTGCCAGCAGTTTAATCGGATCCGGGAGGGATTCAGGAAAACTGTTTTTT. Its protein product is CASSLIGSGRDSGKLFF. Together with reference TRBV27 and TRBJ1-4, the CDR3 gives the full variable domain: EAQVTQNPRYLITVTGKKLTVTCSQNMNHEYMSWYRQDPGLGLRQIYYSMNVEVTDKGDVPEGYKVSRKEKRNFPLILESPSPNQTSLYFCASSLIGSGRDSGKLFFGSGTQLSVL.

V gene TRBV11-3 combines with J gene TRBJ2-5, with D unclear. This CDR3 has 13 residues. V shed 1 base and J shed 4 bases, with 7 bases lying between them. In germline, CDR1 is SGHNT, CDR2 YENEEA. This chain's CDR3 is CASSLVSVETQYF. CDR3 coding DNA: TGTGCCAGCAGCTTAGTCAGTGTAGAGACCCAGTACTTC.

In its sample, this clone was seen once. This chain joins TRBV6-5 and TRBJ1-4, with 7 bases identical to TRBD1. Germline CDR1 is MNHEY and CDR2 is SVGAGI. The CDR3 runs 15 residues. Trimming removed 4 bases from V and 3 bases from J; junction bases left unmatched: 5. The CDR3 DNA is TGTGCCAGCAGTTTTGATACAGGGGCTAATGAAAAACTGTTTTTT. It yields the protein CASSFDTGANEKLFF.

This clone was found once. This chain connects TRBV30 to TRBJ2-1, with TRBD1 matching 10 bases. The CDR3 contains 15 residues. V shed 3 bases and J 4 bases; nucleotides not matched to a gene: 6. Germline V gene sequence: CDR1 GTSNPN, CDR2 SVGIG (reference sequence). The CDR3, as DNA: TGTGCCTGGAGCCCGGGACAGGGGATATACAATGAGCAGTTCTTC. This sequence encodes CAWSPGQGIYNEQFF.

The chain couples TRBV7-2 to TRBJ1-1; maybe TRBD1 (5 bases). The CDR3 runs 16 residues. Germline V lookup: CDR1 SGHTA, CDR2 FQGNSA. V lost 1 base and J 4 bases, leaving 16 bases between the germline ends. CDR3 sequence (DNA): TGTGCCAGCAGCTTAGGAGGACCCAGGGTTTTCACTGAAGCTTTCTTT. This codes for CASSLGGPRVFTEAFF.

This chain connects TRBV18 to TRBJ1-5; 7 bases are a match to TRBD1. The CDR3 is made up of 16 amino acids. Germline lookup yields CDR1 KGHSH and CDR2 LQKENI. The V segment lost 3 bases and the J segment 2 bases; nucleotides outside the gene matches: 7. The DNA of the CDR3 is TGTGCCAGCTCACCCGTACAGGGGCAGGGCAATCAGCCCCAGCATTTT. It codes for CASSPVQGQGNQPQHF. The complete variable domain, with remaining parts taken from reference TRBV18 and TRBJ1-5, reads NAGVMQNPRHLVRRRGQEARLRCSPMKGHSHVYWYRQLPEEGLKFMVYLQKENIIDESGMPKERFSAEFPKEGPSILRIQQVVRGDSAAYFCASSPVQGQGNQPQHFGDGTRLSIL.

The V gene is TRBV14, the J gene TRBJ1-5, with D perhaps TRBD1 (5 bases). Trimming stripped 5 bases from V and 9 bases from J, with 14 bases between. There are 13 residues in the CDR3. Germline V CDR1 and CDR2: SGHDN, FVKESK. The CDR3 DNA is TGTGCCAGCAGCGCACAGGATGGTTCGCCCCAGCATTTT. It translates to CASSAQDGSPQHF.

The chain links TRBV9 to TRBJ2-1; 7 bases are a match to TRBD2. The CDR3 has 15 residues. V dropped 1 base and J dropped 8; count of bases not matched to a gene: 9. CDR1 is SGDLS and CDR2 is YYNGEE in the germline V gene. CDR3 nucleotides: TGTGCCAGCAGCGTAATGTGGGGGGGTGAGGATGAGCAGTTCTTC. Translating it yields CASSVMWGGEDEQFF.

V and J are TRBV25-1 and TRBJ2-3, with 14 bases identical to TRBD2. CDR1 and CDR2 (germline): MGHDK, SYGVNS. V lost 10 bases, J lost 3 bases, and 3 bases stayed unmatched. This CDR3 is 14 amino acids long. The CDR3 DNA follows: TGTGCCACCGGGACTAGCGGGGGAACAGATACGCAGTATTTT. It translates to CATGTSGGTDTQYF.

The genes are TRBV4-3 and TRBJ2-1; 7 bases are shared with TRBD1. V trimming: 2 bases; J trimming: 5 bases; junction bases outside the gene matches: 0. Germline CDR1 is LGHNA and CDR2 is YSLEER. The CDR3 runs to 13 residues. The chain's CDR3 is CASSQTGDNEQFF. CDR3 sequence (DNA): TGCGCCAGCAGCCAAACAGGGGACAATGAGCAGTTCTTC.

J is TRBJ1-3 and V is TRBV4-1, with D hard to call. The CDR3 covers 13 residues. V was clipped by 3 bases and J by 6 bases, with 9 bases between them. Germline CDR1 and CDR2: MGHRA and YSYEKL. DNA for the CDR3: TGCGCCAGCAGCCAGCGGTCGGTAAACACCATATATTTT. It specifies CASSQRSVNTIYF.

The chain combines TRBV6-1 with TRBJ2-2; possible D gene TRBD2, 6 bases. The CDR3 runs 16 residues. CDR1 and CDR2 (germline): MNHNS, SASEGT. V lost 1 base and J lost 7, with 16 bases in between. CDR3: CASSEGRPGSGGELFF. CDR3 bases: TGTGCCAGCAGTGAAGGGCGGCCCGGGAGTGGCGGGGAGCTGTTTTTT.

The rearrangement links TRBV7-9 to TRBJ2-2; TRBD1 matches at 7 bases. CDR3 length: 15 amino acids. V lost 2 bases, J lost 4 bases, and 4 bases stayed unmatched. Germline loops: CDR1 SEHNR, CDR2 FQNEAQ (reference sequence). CDR3 coding DNA: TGTGCCAGCAGCTTACAGGACAGGCCCACCGGGGAGCTGTTTTTT. It specifies CASSLQDRPTGELFF.

The table lists this clone with a count of one. The chain links TRBV28 to TRBJ2-2; possibly TRBD1 for D (7 bases). This CDR3 is built from 15 residues. CDR1 MDHEN and CDR2 SYDVKM come from the germline V gene. V was cut by 2 bases and J by 6 bases, with 13 bases left in between. The CDR3, as DNA: TGTGCCAGCAGTTTAGGAGGGGGCAACGCCGGGGAGCTGTTTTTT. Protein sequence: CASSLGGGNAGELFF.

V usage is TRBV30 and J usage is TRBJ2-1; no definite D call. The CDR3 extends over 12 amino acids. Trimming left V 3 bases short and J 9 bases short, with 12 bases between. Germline V lookup: CDR1 GTSNPN, CDR2 SVGIG (reference sequence). The CDR3 protein is CAWRTYMSEQFF. For the CDR3, the DNA is TGTGCCTGGAGGACTTACATGAGTGAGCAGTTCTTC.

The chain employs TRBV6-8 and TRBJ2-5; the match to TRBD2 covers 11 bases. The junction had 16 bases not matched to a gene; V was cut back by 5 bases and J by 5 bases. The CDR3 has 18 residues. Germline CDR1 and CDR2: MNHGY and SAAAGT. Written as DNA, the CDR3 is TGTGCCAGCAGTCACACGCCCCGGGGACTAGCGGCGGGGGAGACCCAGTACTTC. Its protein is CASSHTPRGLAAGETQYF.

There are a few counts of this clone. The chain recombines TRBV7-9 with TRBJ1-4; no clear D gene. Trimming removed 1 base at V and 5 bases at J, with 11 bases between. This CDR3 region has 15 residues. The V gene's germline CDR1 is SEHNR and CDR2 FQNEAQ (reference sequence). The CDR3 DNA reads as TGTGCCAGCAGCTTAGTCCCCAGCGAAAATGAAAAACTGTTTTTT. It is translated as CASSLVPSENEKLFF.

This clone has only one observation. The V gene is TRBV6-6, the J gene TRBJ2-7; 9 nucleotides agree with TRBD2. The CDR3 is 15 residues long. Looked up from germline, CDR1 is MNHNY and CDR2 is SVGAGI (reference sequence). V shed 6 bases and J 3 bases; nucleotides not matched to a gene: 9. The DNA for the CDR3 is TGTGCCAGCAGCCGGGCGGGGGGGCCTTACTACGAGCAGTACTTC. Its protein product is CASSRAGGPYYEQYF.